This section outlines one T cell receptor beta chain sequence together with its context. The sample comes from a study of control samples from healthy donors and cancer patients. This CDR3 is built from 14 residues. Trimming took off 4 bases at V and 7 bases at J, with 16 bases between the two ends. Germline CDR1 and CDR2: LGHDT and YNNKEL (reference sequence). Sequencing used immunoSEQ multiplex PCR; TCRdb keeps in-frame clones, though not all of them. Among under 200,000 clones, 88% were seen once, and the ten largest hold around 5.1%. The sequence was collected from a woman aged 25 to 39 in good health. Specimen: blood. The rearrangement links TRBV3-1 (or the pseudogene TRBV3-2) to TRBJ1-2; the D is unclear. The CDR3 nucleotides read TGTGCCAGCAGCCCGGGTCTGGTGGAGGGTGGCTACACCTTC. Protein product: CASSPGLVEGGYTF.